The 17 T cell receptor beta chains given below trace back to one sample, sequenced in a study of CD8+ T cells in alopecia areata. RNA extraction and reverse transcription yielded cDNA as sequencing template. Clones were read by immunoSEQ multiplex PCR, and TCRdb kept only the in-frame ones, dropping some. The sample carries more than 90,000 clones, 58% recorded once. Treatment defined: oral pan-JAK inhibitor, 5-10 mg twice daily. Sequences were derived from CD8+ T cells sorted from blood, sampled at week 4, from a patient treated with tofacitinib. These receptors originate from a human donor with alopecia areata.

The chain has TRBV29-1 and TRBJ2-2; 8 bases are a match to TRBD2. This CDR3 has 15 amino acids. V was pared by 1 base and J by 6 bases, with 7 bases of the junction left unmatched. Germline V lookup: CDR1 SQVTM, CDR2 ANQGSEA. CDR3 residues: CSVEAPGLEPGELFF. The CDR3 DNA reads TGCAGCGTTGAAGCACCGGGACTAGAACCCGGGGAGCTGTTTTTT.

The genes are TRBV30 and TRBJ2-7; no clear D gene. The V and J ends lost 0 bases and 3 bases respectively, with 9 bases between them. The germline V gene has CDR1 GTSNPN and CDR2 SVGIG (reference sequence). CDR3 length: 13 amino acids. The CDR3 loop is CAWSVTQDYEQYF. For the CDR3, the DNA is TGTGCCTGGAGTGTGACTCAAGACTACGAGCAGTACTTC.

V usage is TRBV7-9 and J usage is TRBJ2-5; no definite D call. The CDR3 is 13 amino acids. Germline CDR1 is SEHNR and CDR2 is FQNEAQ (reference sequence). The ends were cut back, 4 bases at V and 5 bases at J, with 11 bases in the middle. The DNA for the CDR3 is TGTGCCAGCAGCTCGACCCACGGGGAGACCCAGTACTTC. As protein: CASSSTHGETQYF.

The V call is TRBV29-1, the J call TRBJ2-1, with 7 bases aligning to TRBD1. The ends lost 5 bases at V and 3 bases at J; junction bases unmatched: 4. This CDR3 is 13 amino acids long. CDR1 is SQVTM, CDR2 ANQGSEA, per germline. The CDR3: CSVQTGIYNEQFF. The CDR3 region has the DNA TGCAGCGTTCAGACAGGGATCTACAATGAGCAGTTCTTC.

The sample holds a few counts of this clone. V and J are TRBV29-1 and TRBJ2-3; D is perhaps TRBD1 (5 bases). This CDR3 comprises 15 residues. Trimming pared 1 base from V and 0 bases from J, leaving 11 bases between. Germline V lookup: CDR1 SQVTM, CDR2 ANQGSEA. The CDR3 loop is CSVEAPAGSTDTQYF. The CDR3 DNA is TGCAGCGTTGAAGCCCCGGCAGGGAGCACAGATACGCAGTATTTT.

This sequence joins TRBV5-6 and TRBJ2-7; D remains ambiguous. CDR1 is SGHDT and CDR2 is YYEEEE in the germline V gene. Trimming took 4 bases from V and 1 from J, leaving 9 bases between them. This CDR3 spans 13 amino acids. The CDR3 DNA reads TGTGCCAGCAGCAACCGGGTATCCTACGAGCAGTACTTC. It is translated as CASSNRVSYEQYF.

The gene calls are TRBV27 and TRBJ2-3; 9 nucleotides align to TRBD2. V lost 3 bases to trimming and J lost 2 bases; unmatched junction nucleotides: 6. CDR1 is MNHEY, CDR2 SMNVEV, per germline (reference sequence). The CDR3 length is 16 residues. CDR3 coding DNA: TGTGCCAGCAGTTTGGACTTAGCGGGGGACACAGATACGCAGTATTTT. It translates to CASSLDLAGDTDTQYF.

V is TRBV7-6 and J is TRBJ2-6; 8 positions match TRBD2. There are 17 residues in the CDR3. Unmatched junction bases numbered 7, after V lost 2 bases and J lost 4 bases. The germline gives CDR1 SGHVS, CDR2 FNYEAQ. In DNA, the CDR3 is TGTGCCAGCAGCTTACCACCCGGGGGGGCCGGGGCCAACGTCCTGACTTTC. Its protein is CASSLPPGGAGANVLTF.

V is TRBV7-9 and J is TRBJ2-5; tentatively, D is TRBD1 (6 bases). Looked up from germline, CDR1 is SEHNR and CDR2 is FQNEAQ (reference sequence). Trimming shortened V by 5 bases and J by 7 bases, and 26 bases separated the two germline ends. This CDR3 is built from 17 residues. CDR3: CASSIPTSTGLEGTQYF. The DNA for the CDR3 is TGTGCCAGCAGCATCCCAACCTCGACAGGTTTAGAAGGGACCCAGTACTTC.

This clone was recorded a few times. The gene calls are TRBV4-3 and TRBJ1-2, with D maybe TRBD1 (5 bases). Trimming pared 5 bases from V and 4 bases from J, leaving 11 bases between. Per germline, CDR1 LGHNA and CDR2 YSLEER. The CDR3 is made up of 13 amino acids. CDR3 DNA: TGCGCCAGCAGCAATGAAAGGGGCTATGGCTACACCTTC. Residues: CASSNERGYGYTF.

This rearrangement joins TRBV27 to TRBJ1-1; D is ambiguous. Germline CDR1 reads MNHEY; CDR2 reads SMNVEV (reference sequence). The V end lost 7 bases, the J end lost 2 bases, and 8 bases lay between the germline ends. This CDR3 is built from 12 residues. Written as DNA, the CDR3 is TGTGCCAGCACGGGTATCAACACTGAAGCTTTCTTT. Translation gives CASTGINTEAFF.

This clone was found a few times. The chain has TRBV2 and TRBJ2-1; the D is unclear. V lost 0 bases to trimming and J lost 7 bases, with 16 bases between them. Germline CDR1 and CDR2: SNHLY and FYNNEI. The length of the CDR3 is 16 residues. The CDR3 is CASSEASTVLENEQFF. The CDR3 bases are TGTGCCAGCAGTGAAGCCTCAACGGTACTGGAGAATGAGCAGTTCTTC.

The J gene is TRBJ2-6, the V gene TRBV4-1, with D unresolved. The CDR3 is 14 amino acids. Germline V gene lookup returns CDR1 MGHRA and CDR2 YSYEKL. Deletions cut 4 bases from V and 2 bases from J, with 6 bases between. CDR3: CASSRDTGANVLTF. The CDR3 DNA is TGCGCCAGCAGCCGCGATACTGGGGCCAACGTCCTGACTTTC.

This clone appeared a few times. The CDR3 sequence is CSVELRRGGETQYF. The DNA of the CDR3 is TGCAGCGTTGAATTACGGCGGGGAGGGGAGACCCAGTACTTC. This chain joins TRBV29-1 and TRBJ2-5, with 7 bases fitting TRBD2. Losses at the gene ends were 2 bases for V and 5 bases for J; bases not matched to a gene: 8. This CDR3 has 14 amino acids. From germline, CDR1 is SQVTM and CDR2 ANQGSEA.

This clone has more than one count but fewer than ten. A far larger clone differs by one base, so this is likely a read error. Other DNA sequences in the sample encode the same CDR3. The chain carries TRBV11-1 and TRBJ2-7; D possibly corresponds to TRBD2 (5 bases). This CDR3 contains 16 residues. V lost 5 bases to trimming and J lost 1 base, with 18 bases between them. Germline CDR1 reads SGHAT; CDR2 reads FQDESV (reference sequence). The CDR3 loop is CASSHSFGEASYEQYF. As DNA, the CDR3 is TGTGCCAGCAGCCATTCGTTCGGGGAAGCGTCCTACGAGCAGTACTTC.

The V and J genes are TRBV12-5 and TRBJ2-2; D remains ambiguous. Germline assignment: CDR1 LGHNT and CDR2 FRNRAP. V dropped 5 bases and J dropped 2 bases, with 6 bases sitting between them. The CDR3 consists of 13 residues. The DNA for the CDR3 is TGTGCTAGTGGTCCCCCAAACACCGGGGAGCTGTTTTTT. This encodes CASGPPNTGELFF.

To note about this clone: The same CDR3 is also encoded by other DNA sequences in this sample. J is TRBJ2-7 and V is TRBV27; 8 nucleotides align to TRBD1. The CDR3 contains 13 residues. Germline V gene lookup returns CDR1 MNHEY and CDR2 SMNVEV (reference sequence). The trim removed 8 bases at V and 2 bases at J, leaving 5 bases unmatched. Here the CDR3 reads CASSRQGTYEQYF. The DNA of the CDR3 is TGTGCCAGCTCGAGACAGGGGACCTACGAGCAGTACTTC.